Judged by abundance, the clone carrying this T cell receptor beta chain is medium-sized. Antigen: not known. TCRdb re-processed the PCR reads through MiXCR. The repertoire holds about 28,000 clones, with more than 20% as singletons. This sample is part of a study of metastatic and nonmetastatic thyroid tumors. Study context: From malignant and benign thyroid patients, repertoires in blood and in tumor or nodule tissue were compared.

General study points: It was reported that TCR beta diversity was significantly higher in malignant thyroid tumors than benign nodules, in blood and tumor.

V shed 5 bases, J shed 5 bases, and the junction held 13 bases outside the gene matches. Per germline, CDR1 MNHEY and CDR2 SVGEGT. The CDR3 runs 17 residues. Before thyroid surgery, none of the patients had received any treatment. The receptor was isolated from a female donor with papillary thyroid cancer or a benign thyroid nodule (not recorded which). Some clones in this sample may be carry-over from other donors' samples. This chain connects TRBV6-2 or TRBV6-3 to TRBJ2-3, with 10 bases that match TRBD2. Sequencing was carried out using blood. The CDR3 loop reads CASSKLWTSGLLDTQYF. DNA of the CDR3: TGTGCCAGCAGTAAACTATGGACTAGCGGCCTCCTAGATACGCAGTATTTT.